This T cell receptor beta chain derives from a study of T cell responses to AZD1222 COVID-19 vaccine. Looking at the study overall: Samples with a second dose at about 4 or about 12 weeks were pooled together.

The table lists this clone with many counts. The germline V and J ends were trimmed by 5 bases and 12 bases, with 20 bases remaining between them. The CDR3 sequence is 14 residues long. Germline V gives CDR1 PRHDT, CDR2 FYEKMQ (reference sequence). This table comes from immunoSEQ multiplex PCR, and its TCRdb copy is limited to in-frame clones, with some not included. Altogether more than 95,000 clones are present, 88% being singletons, with the ten largest covering under 4.5%. The rearrangement links TRBV13 to TRBJ2-1; D perhaps matches TRBD1 (6 bases). The sample consisted of peripheral blood, taken on day 0 of AZD1222 vaccination. The sequence was obtained from an adult in good health. CDR3 DNA sequence: TGTGCCAGCAGCGGAGAGGGACACCCCGTCGGGCAGTTCTTC. As protein: CASSGEGHPVGQFF.